The subject of this entry is one T cell receptor beta chain. This specimen comes from a study of blood T cell repertoires in COVID-19. Turning to the study itself: Sources were T cells, B-cell-depleted T cells, or PBMCs; the material itself was cDNA or gDNA.

This table comes from immunoSEQ multiplex PCR, and its TCRdb copy is limited to in-frame clones, with some not included. This sample has some 190,000 clones; around 90% occur once, and the top ten carry approximately 4.5%. V was clipped by 4 bases and J by 0 bases, with 12 bases between them. Germline loops: CDR1 SGHAT, CDR2 FQDESV (reference sequence). The CDR3 is made up of 15 amino acids. This chain uses TRBV11-1 with TRBJ1-1, with D possibly being TRBD1 (5 bases). Sequenced input: peripheral blood. The clonotype was recovered from a human donor in a cohort sampled during active COVID-19. CDR3 coding DNA: TGTGCCAGCAGCTCCGGGGGGACCCTGAACACTGAAGCTTTCTTT. Encoded protein: CASSSGGTLNTEAFF.